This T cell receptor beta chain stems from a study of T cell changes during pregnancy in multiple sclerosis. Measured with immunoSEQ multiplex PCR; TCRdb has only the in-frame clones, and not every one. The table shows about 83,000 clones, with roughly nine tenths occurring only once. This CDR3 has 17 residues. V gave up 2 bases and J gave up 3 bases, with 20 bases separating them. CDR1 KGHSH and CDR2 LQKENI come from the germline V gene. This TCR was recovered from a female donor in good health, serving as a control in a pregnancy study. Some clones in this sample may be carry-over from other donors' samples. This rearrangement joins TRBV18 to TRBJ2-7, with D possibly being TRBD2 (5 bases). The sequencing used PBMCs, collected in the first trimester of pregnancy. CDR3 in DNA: TGTGCCAGCTCACCAACTACTAGGAACGCAGAATACTACGAGCAGTACTTC. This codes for CASSPTTRNAEYYEQYF.